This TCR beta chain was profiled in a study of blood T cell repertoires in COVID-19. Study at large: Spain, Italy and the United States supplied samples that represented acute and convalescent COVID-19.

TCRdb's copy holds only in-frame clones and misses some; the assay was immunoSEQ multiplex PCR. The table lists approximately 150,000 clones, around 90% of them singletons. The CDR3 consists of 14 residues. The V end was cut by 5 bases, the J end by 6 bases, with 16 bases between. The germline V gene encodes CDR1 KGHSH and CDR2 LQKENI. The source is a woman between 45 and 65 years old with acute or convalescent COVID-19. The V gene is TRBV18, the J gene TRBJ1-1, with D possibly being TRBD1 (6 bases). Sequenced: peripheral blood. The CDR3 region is CASSSSGDRAEAFF. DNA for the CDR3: TGTGCCAGCTCATCATCAGGGGATAGAGCTGAAGCTTTCTTT.